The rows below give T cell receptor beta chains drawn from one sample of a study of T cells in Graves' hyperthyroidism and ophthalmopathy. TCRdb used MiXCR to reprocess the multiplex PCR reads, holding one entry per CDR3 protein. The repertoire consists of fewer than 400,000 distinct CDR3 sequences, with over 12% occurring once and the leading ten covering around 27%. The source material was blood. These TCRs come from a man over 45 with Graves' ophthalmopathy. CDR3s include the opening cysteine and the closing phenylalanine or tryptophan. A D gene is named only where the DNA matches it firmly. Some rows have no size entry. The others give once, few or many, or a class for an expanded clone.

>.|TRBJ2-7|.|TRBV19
CASTSSWGSSYEQYF
TGTGCCAGTACCTCGAGTTGGGGGAGTTCCTACGAGCAGTACTTC
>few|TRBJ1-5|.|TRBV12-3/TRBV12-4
CASSRRLGYGQPQHF
TGTGCCAGCAGCCGACGGTTGGGGTACGGGCAGCCCCAGCATTTT
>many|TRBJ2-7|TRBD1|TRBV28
CASSPHLGQGSYEQYF
TGTGCCAGCAGTCCTCATTTAGGACAGGGCTCCTACGAGCAGTACTTC
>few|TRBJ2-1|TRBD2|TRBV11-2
CASSPGGGNEQFF
TGTGCCAGCAGCCCCGGGGGGGGCAATGAGCAGTTCTTC
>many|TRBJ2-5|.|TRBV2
CASSDETVGETQYF
TGTGCCAGCAGTGACGAGACAGTAGGGGAGACCCAGTACTTC
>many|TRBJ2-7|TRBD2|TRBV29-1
CSVPLAGHPYEQYF
TGCAGCGTTCCCCTAGCGGGACATCCCTACGAGCAGTACTTC
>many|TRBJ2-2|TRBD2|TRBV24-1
CATSDLSGGNTGELFF
TGTGCCACCAGTGATTTAAGCGGGGGGAACACCGGGGAGCTGTTTTTT
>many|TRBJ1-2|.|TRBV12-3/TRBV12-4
CASSENEGIQGYTF
TGTGCCAGCAGCGAAAATGAGGGGATACAGGGCTACACCTTC
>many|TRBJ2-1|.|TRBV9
CASSVGAHEEYYNEQFF
TGTGCCAGCAGCGTAGGGGCCCACGAGGAGTACTACAATGAGCAGTTCTTC
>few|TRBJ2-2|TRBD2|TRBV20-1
CSAKPTSGRASGELFF
TGCAGTGCTAAACCGACTAGCGGGAGGGCCTCCGGGGAGCTGTTTTTT
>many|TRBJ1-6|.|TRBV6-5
CASSYSYSKAGGSYNSPLHF
TGTGCCAGCAGTTACTCCTACTCTAAGGCTGGGGGATCCTATAATTCACCCCTCCACTTT
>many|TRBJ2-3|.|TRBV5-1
CASMDFMSGTDTQYF
TGCGCCAGCATGGACTTTATGTCGGGCACAGATACGCAGTATTTT
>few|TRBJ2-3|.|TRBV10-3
CAISEAGDTQYF
TGTGCCATCAGTGAGGCTGGAGATACGCAGTATTTT